A single sample is the source of the 18 T cell receptor beta chains below, sequenced in a study of neurological immune-mediated disorders. TCRdb re-called the 5' RACE reads through MiXCR, storing one row per CDR3 protein. The sample comprises 20,000 to 30,000 distinct CDR3 sequences, 2% to 2.5% of which are singletons, and roughly 2.1% rests with the top ten. The material sequenced was PBMCs. These TCRs come from a woman aged 45-65 years with multiple sclerosis.

This clonotype was observed many times. The conserved closing phenylalanine or tryptophan is absent in this CDR3, likely reflecting a read error. The chain joins TRBV3-1 to TRBJ1-2; D call uncertain. The CDR3 is 12 residues long. Germline V lookup: CDR1 LGHDT, CDR2 YNNKEL (reference sequence). Trimming stripped 1 base from V and 8 bases from J, with 8 bases between. Here the CDR3 DNA reads TGTGCCAGCAGCCAAGTTGGGAACGGCTACACCTGC. Protein: CASSQVGNGYTC.

This clonotype was recorded many times. The chain employs TRBV29-1 and TRBJ1-3; no reliable D call. From germline, CDR1 is SQVTM and CDR2 ANQGSEA. Between the trimmed V and J ends, which lost 6 bases and 2 bases, there was a span of 11 bases. This CDR3 is built from 13 residues. CDR3 amino acids: CSVAAGTGNTIYF. The CDR3, as DNA: TGCAGCGTCGCCGCGGGAACTGGAAACACCATATATTTT.

This clonotype was seen at least ten times. The V and J genes are TRBV20-1 and TRBJ2-1; weak D call: TRBD2 (6 bases). The V and J ends lost 0 bases and 6 bases respectively, with 21 bases between them. The CDR3 has 17 residues. Germline CDR1 and CDR2: DFQATT and SNEGSKA (reference sequence). CDR3 residues: CSARDSTRSVPGNEQFF. CDR3 coding DNA: TGCAGTGCTAGAGATTCGACTAGATCGGTTCCGGGCAATGAGCAGTTCTTC.

The sample holds many counts of this clonotype. This rearrangement joins TRBV15 to TRBJ1-2, with 7 bases lining up with TRBD1. CDR3 length: 17 amino acids. Germline CDR1 reads LNHNV; CDR2 reads YYDKDF (reference sequence). V was pared by 5 bases and J by 2 bases, with 14 bases of the junction left unmatched. The CDR3 sequence: CATSLFALTGPNYGYTF. The CDR3 DNA follows: TGTGCCACCAGCCTTTTCGCTTTGACAGGGCCGAACTATGGCTACACCTTC. Variable domain in full (rest from reference TRBV15 and TRBJ1-2): DAMVIQNPRYQVTQFGKPVTLSCSQTLNHNVMYWYQQKSSQAPKLLFHYYDKDFNNEADTPDNFQSRRPNTSFCFLDIRSPGLGDTAMYLCATSLFALTGPNYGYTFGSGTRLTVV.

This clonotype was seen at least ten times. The J gene is TRBJ2-5, the V gene TRBV5-1; 8 bases match TRBD1. The V gene's germline CDR1 is SGHRS and CDR2 YFSETQ. The CDR3 covers 14 residues. With V trimmed by 2 bases and J by 1 base, 1 base remained unmatched. CDR3 coding DNA: TGCGCCAGCAGCTTAGGGACAGGCCAAGAGACCCAGTACTTC. Residues: CASSLGTGQETQYF.

This clonotype was picked up many times. The chain links TRBV6-5 to TRBJ1-2; 8 bases map to TRBD1. Germline V gene sequence: CDR1 MNHEY, CDR2 SVGAGI. The CDR3 runs 18 residues. Trimming cost V 5 bases and J 4 bases; bases outside gene matches: 18. The DNA of the CDR3 is TGTGCCAGCAGTCTTTCTGGACAGGGTTTATTAATCGGCTATGGCTACACCTTC. Translation: CASSLSGQGLLIGYGYTF.

Many counts were recorded for this clonotype. The chain uses TRBV5-1 and TRBJ2-1, with 7 nucleotides matching TRBD2. The CDR3 sequence is 13 residues long. In germline, CDR1 is SGHRS, CDR2 YFSETQ. The junction had 7 bases not matched to a gene; V was cut back by 5 bases and J by 8 bases. This CDR3 is CASRAGVLYEQFF. The DNA for the CDR3 is TGCGCCAGCAGGGCGGGAGTGCTCTATGAGCAGTTCTTC.

With respect to this clonotype: A much larger clone differs from this one at a single base, so this may be a read error. The gene calls are TRBV2 and TRBJ1-3; D gene ambiguous. The CDR3 covers 14 residues. Germline values: CDR1 SNHLY, CDR2 FYNNEI. CDR3 bases: TGTGCCAGCAGTGAAGAAGGCTCTGGAAAAACCATATATTTT. Translated: CASSEEGSGKTIYF.

This clonotype was detected many times. The CDR3 sequence is CASSTRTGRKQYF. In DNA form, the CDR3 reads TGTGCCAGCAGTACCAGGACAGGGAGGAAGCAGTACTTC. The V call is TRBV12-3 or TRBV12-4, the J call TRBJ2-7; 8 bases fit TRBD1. J gave up 8 bases and V 5 bases, and 8 bases lay outside the gene matches. This CDR3 spans 13 amino acids.

This clonotype was counted many times. The chain employs TRBV29-1 and TRBJ2-2, with 7 bases identical to TRBD1. CDR1 is SQVTM, CDR2 ANQGSEA, per germline. J was trimmed by 5 bases and V by 6 bases; bases with no gene match: 9. The CDR3 is made up of 14 amino acids. CDR3 nucleotide sequence: TGCAGCGTCCTAGACAGGGTCGGGACCGGGGAGCTGTTTTTT. Translation: CSVLDRVGTGELFF.

Ten or more counts support this clonotype. The chain carries TRBV5-1 and TRBJ1-2, with 10 bases identical to TRBD1. The CDR3 has 15 amino acids. V was pared by 4 bases and J by 4 bases, with 7 bases of the junction left unmatched. CDR1 and CDR2 (germline): SGHRS, YFSETQ. Here the CDR3 reads CASSLGTGAAYGYTF. CDR3 DNA sequence: TGCGCCAGCAGCCTAGGGACAGGGGCTGCCTATGGCTACACCTTC.

The CDR3 coding sequence is TGTGCCAGCTCACCCTTTGACGGAAGTAATGAAAAACTGTTTTTT. Amino acids: CASSPFDGSNEKLFF. The genes are TRBV18 and TRBJ1-4; D call uncertain. The germline V gene encodes CDR1 KGHSH and CDR2 LQKENI. There are 15 residues in the CDR3. The ends were cut back, 3 bases at V and 4 bases at J, with 12 bases in the middle.

This clonotype was counted at least ten times. The rearrangement links TRBV20-1 to TRBJ2-3, with D hard to call. Deletions cut 6 bases from V and 1 base from J, with 20 bases between. The CDR3 sequence is 16 residues long. Germline V lookup: CDR1 DFQATT, CDR2 SNEGSKA (reference sequence). This CDR3 is CSATIRLGKGTDTQYF. In DNA form, the CDR3 reads TGCAGTGCCACCATTCGGTTAGGAAAGGGCACAGATACGCAGTATTTT.

This clonotype showed up many times. This chain uses TRBV29-1 with TRBJ2-7, with D perhaps matching TRBD1 or TRBD2 (5 bases each). The CDR3 totals 12 residues. Trimming shortened V by 4 bases and J by 4 bases, and 11 bases separated the two germline ends. Germline V CDR1 and CDR2: SQVTM, ANQGSEA. CDR3 DNA sequence: TGCAGCGTTGGAGGGGACCGGTACGAGCAGTACTTC. This encodes CSVGGDRYEQYF.

This clonotype was observed at least ten times. V and J are TRBV7-8 and TRBJ1-5; a weak D match, TRBD1 (5 bases). CDR1 is SGHVS and CDR2 is FQNEAQ in the germline V gene. The CDR3 is made up of 17 amino acids. Trimming cost V 5 bases and J 1 base, with 18 bases left between them. The CDR3 sequence: CASSRTHSRGSNQPQHF. CDR3 bases: TGTGCCAGCAGCCGGACCCACTCGAGGGGAAGCAATCAGCCCCAGCATTTT.

This clonotype has at least ten counts. The V gene is TRBV20-1, the J gene TRBJ2-5; TRBD2 agrees at 10 bases. The germline V gene has CDR1 DFQATT and CDR2 SNEGSKA (reference sequence). The CDR3 contains 14 residues. After removal of 5 bases from V and 2 bases from J, the junction contained 5 bases not matched to a gene. CDR3 nucleotide sequence: TGCAGTGCTGCCACGGGACTAGCGCAAGAGACCCAGTACTTC. This gives the protein CSAATGLAQETQYF.

This clonotype was observed at least ten times. CDR3 residues: CASSEGYQPQHF. The DNA of the CDR3 is TGTGCCAGCAGTGAGGGGTATCAGCCCCAGCATTTT. The chain combines TRBV25-1 with TRBJ1-5; D uncertain. Germline lookup yields CDR1 MGHDK and CDR2 SYGVNS. The CDR3 is made up of 12 amino acids. Trimming cost V 3 bases and J 5 bases, with 5 bases left between them.

This clonotype was recorded many times. V gene TRBV27 combines with J gene TRBJ1-4, with a weak D call TRBD1 (6 bases). V dropped 4 bases and J dropped 5 bases, with 14 bases sitting between them. The germline V gene encodes CDR1 MNHEY and CDR2 SMNVEV (reference sequence). The CDR3 contains 15 residues. CDR3: CASSWGGRWNEKLFF. The CDR3 DNA reads TGTGCCAGCAGTTGGGGGGGCCGATGGAATGAAAAACTGTTTTTT.